Listed below are T cell receptor beta chains from one sample, sequenced in a study of blood T cell repertoires in COVID-19. The data were produced by immunoSEQ multiplex PCR, yet TCRdb's version contains in-frame clones alone and is incomplete. The sample carries approximately 59,000 clones, about 83% recorded once. The specimen was peripheral blood. The receptors here all came from a man aged 40-49 years with active COVID-19. Both conserved end residues are part of each CDR3. A D gene is named only where the DNA matches it firmly. A clone size is listed for some rows: how often the clone was seen (once, few, many), or a class if it is expanded.

d_gene: -; j_gene: TRBJ1-5; abundance: few; v_gene: TRBV28; CDR3nt: TGTGCCAGCAGTTCCATAGGAAGGGGTATGGGACAGCCCCAGCATTTT; CDR3aa: CASSSIGRGMGQPQHF
d_gene: TRBD1; j_gene: TRBJ1-5; abundance: -; v_gene: TRBV29-1; CDR3nt: TGCAGCGTTGGGACAGGGAAGGATCAGCCCCAGCATTTT; CDR3aa: CSVGTGKDQPQHF
d_gene: -; j_gene: TRBJ1-3; abundance: -; v_gene: TRBV10-1; CDR3nt: TGCGCCAGCAGTGAGTCGACGGACACTGGAAACACCATATATTTT; CDR3aa: CASSESTDTGNTIYF
d_gene: TRBD1; j_gene: TRBJ2-7; abundance: -; v_gene: TRBV4-1; CDR3nt: TGCGCCAGCAGCCAAGAGTACGCACAGGGGCTAGACGAGCAGTACTTC; CDR3aa: CASSQEYAQGLDEQYF
d_gene: -; j_gene: TRBJ2-7; abundance: -; v_gene: TRBV5-1; CDR3nt: TGCGCCAGCAACCGACGAGGGGGAGAGCAGTACTTC; CDR3aa: CASNRRGGEQYF
d_gene: -; j_gene: TRBJ2-3; abundance: once; v_gene: TRBV5-1; CDR3nt: TGCGCCAGCAGCTTGTACACGAGGGAACCTGGAAATACGCAGTATTTT; CDR3aa: CASSLYTREPGNTQYF
d_gene: -; j_gene: TRBJ2-3; abundance: -; v_gene: TRBV15; CDR3nt: TGTGCCACCAGCCCTGAGAGGACAGATACGCAGTATTTT; CDR3aa: CATSPERTDTQYF
d_gene: -; j_gene: TRBJ2-7; abundance: once; v_gene: TRBV7-8; CDR3nt: TGTGCCAGCAGTCCGATCCGGTCCTACAGGGACGAGCAGTACTTC; CDR3aa: CASSPIRSYRDEQYF
d_gene: -; j_gene: TRBJ1-2; abundance: -; v_gene: TRBV4-1; CDR3nt: TGCGCCAGCAGACTAACTGGGAGGGGTAGAAACTATGGCTACACCTTC; CDR3aa: CASRLTGRGRNYGYTF
d_gene: -; j_gene: TRBJ1-1; abundance: -; v_gene: TRBV10-3; CDR3nt: TGTGCCATCAGTCAGGGTTTGGCTGAAGCTTTCTTT; CDR3aa: CAISQGLAEAFF
d_gene: -; j_gene: TRBJ1-3; abundance: -; v_gene: TRBV5-1; CDR3nt: TGCGCCAGCAGCTTTACAGGGACGCCTGGAAACACCATATATTTT; CDR3aa: CASSFTGTPGNTIYF
d_gene: TRBD1; j_gene: TRBJ2-1; abundance: -; v_gene: TRBV27; CDR3nt: TGTGCCAGCAGTTTCGTCGGGACAGGGTTGATCAATGAGCAGTTCTTC; CDR3aa: CASSFVGTGLINEQFF
d_gene: TRBD2; j_gene: TRBJ2-3; abundance: -; v_gene: TRBV19; CDR3nt: TGTGCCAGTAGTGGTGGACTAGCGGGGGCCCCTAGCACAGATACGCAGTATTTT; CDR3aa: CASSGGLAGAPSTDTQYF
d_gene: -; j_gene: TRBJ1-4; abundance: few; v_gene: TRBV6-5; CDR3nt: TGTGCCAGCAGCCCCGGGGAGGGGTCGGCTGAAAAACTGTTTTTT; CDR3aa: CASSPGEGSAEKLFF
d_gene: -; j_gene: TRBJ1-2; abundance: once; v_gene: TRBV6-5; CDR3nt: TGTGCCAGCAGCCGACACAATGGGGGCTACACCTTC; CDR3aa: CASSRHNGGYTF
d_gene: TRBD1; j_gene: TRBJ2-7; abundance: once; v_gene: TRBV2; CDR3nt: TGTGCCAGCAGTGAAGGGCCGGGAACAGGGGCCTACGAGCAGTACTTC; CDR3aa: CASSEGPGTGAYEQYF
d_gene: TRBD1; j_gene: TRBJ1-1; abundance: -; v_gene: TRBV7-3; CDR3nt: TGTGCCAGCAGCTCGGTACGGACAGGGGGCAGTTTGGGTGAAGCTTTCTTT; CDR3aa: CASSSVRTGGSLGEAFF
d_gene: TRBD1; j_gene: TRBJ1-2; abundance: -; v_gene: TRBV6-5; CDR3nt: TGTGCCAGCACCATCGGACAGGGCAACTATGGCTACACCTTC; CDR3aa: CASTIGQGNYGYTF
d_gene: TRBD2; j_gene: TRBJ2-5; abundance: -; v_gene: TRBV27; CDR3nt: TGTGCCAGCAGTTTAGGACTAGCGCGGCAAGAGACCCAGTACTTC; CDR3aa: CASSLGLARQETQYF
d_gene: -; j_gene: TRBJ2-7; abundance: -; v_gene: TRBV6-5; CDR3nt: TGTGCCGGGTCGACAGGCTTGAGCGAGCAGTACTTC; CDR3aa: CAGSTGLSEQYF
d_gene: -; j_gene: TRBJ2-1; abundance: -; v_gene: TRBV9; CDR3nt: TGTGCCAGCAGCGCCACGAGGAGCTCCTACAATGAGCAGTTCTTC; CDR3aa: CASSATRSSYNEQFF
d_gene: -; j_gene: TRBJ1-4; abundance: -; v_gene: TRBV3-1/TRBV3-2; CDR3nt: TGTGCCAGCAGCCGACGGGACTGGTTTAATGAAAAACTGTTTTTT; CDR3aa: CASSRRDWFNEKLFF
d_gene: -; j_gene: TRBJ1-3; abundance: -; v_gene: TRBV7-8; CDR3nt: TGTGCCAGCAGCTTAGGGTCGGGGGGCTCCCCTGGAAACACCATATATTTT; CDR3aa: CASSLGSGGSPGNTIYF
d_gene: -; j_gene: TRBJ1-5; abundance: -; v_gene: TRBV21-1; CDR3nt: TGTGCCAGCAGCAAAGCAGGAGGGGCGGATCAGCCCCAGCATTTT; CDR3aa: CASSKAGGADQPQHF
d_gene: -; j_gene: TRBJ1-2; abundance: -; v_gene: TRBV14; CDR3nt: TGTGCCAGCAGCCAAGATAGTCTCGGAGCTCACACCTTC; CDR3aa: CASSQDSLGAHTF
d_gene: -; j_gene: TRBJ1-1; abundance: -; v_gene: TRBV19; CDR3nt: TGTGCCAGTAGTTCCACCGGGGGGTGGATGAACACTGAAGCTTTCTTT; CDR3aa: CASSSTGGWMNTEAFF
d_gene: TRBD2; j_gene: TRBJ2-1; abundance: -; v_gene: TRBV4-2; CDR3nt: TGTGCCAGCAGCCAAGATTGGTCGATAGCGGGAGGAAATGAGCAGTTCTTC; CDR3aa: CASSQDWSIAGGNEQFF
d_gene: -; j_gene: TRBJ2-2; abundance: -; v_gene: TRBV18; CDR3nt: TGTGCCAGCTCACCACTTACGGTCACCGGGGAGCTGTTTTTT; CDR3aa: CASSPLTVTGELFF
d_gene: TRBD1; j_gene: TRBJ1-5; abundance: medium-sized; v_gene: TRBV10-1; CDR3nt: TGCGCCAGCAGTGCCGGGACAGGGAACAATCAGCCCCAGCATTTT; CDR3aa: CASSAGTGNNQPQHF
d_gene: -; j_gene: TRBJ2-1; abundance: -; v_gene: TRBV18; CDR3nt: TGTGCCAGCTCACTAGCGGCCACCTACAATGAGCAGTTCTTC; CDR3aa: CASSLAATYNEQFF
d_gene: TRBD1; j_gene: TRBJ2-1; abundance: -; v_gene: TRBV5-1; CDR3nt: TGCGCCAGCAGCTTCCACGGACAGGGGTACTATGAGCAGTTCTTC; CDR3aa: CASSFHGQGYYEQFF
d_gene: TRBD2; j_gene: TRBJ2-3; abundance: once; v_gene: TRBV19; CDR3nt: TGTGCCAGTAGTCCCCGCAGCGGGGGGTCAGATACGCAGTATTTT; CDR3aa: CASSPRSGGSDTQYF
d_gene: -; j_gene: TRBJ1-2; abundance: -; v_gene: TRBV30; CDR3nt: TGTGCCTGGAGTCGGGTCGCCTCAAATGTCCGAGGCTACACCTTC; CDR3aa: CAWSRVASNVRGYTF
d_gene: TRBD2; j_gene: TRBJ2-7; abundance: -; v_gene: TRBV9; CDR3nt: TGTGCCAGCAGCGCCGGGACTAGGGACTACGAGCAGTACTTC; CDR3aa: CASSAGTRDYEQYF
d_gene: -; j_gene: TRBJ2-3; abundance: -; v_gene: TRBV20-1; CDR3nt: TGCAGTGCTAGTATCACGGGAGTGGCAGATACGCAGTATTTT; CDR3aa: CSASITGVADTQYF
d_gene: -; j_gene: TRBJ1-6; abundance: -; v_gene: TRBV7-6; CDR3nt: TGTGCCAGCAGCTTAAGAACAGGCTATAATTCACCCCTCCACTTT; CDR3aa: CASSLRTGYNSPLHF
d_gene: -; j_gene: TRBJ2-1; abundance: -; v_gene: TRBV7-9; CDR3nt: TGTGCCAGCCTCGGGTACAATGAGCAGTTCTTC; CDR3aa: CASLGYNEQFF
d_gene: TRBD2; j_gene: TRBJ2-3; abundance: -; v_gene: TRBV5-5; CDR3nt: TGTGCCAGCAGCCCGCGGGGGGGAGCGGGAGTTTTGGATTATACGCAGTATTTT; CDR3aa: CASSPRGGAGVLDYTQYF
d_gene: -; j_gene: TRBJ1-2; abundance: -; v_gene: TRBV6-5; CDR3nt: TGTGCCAGCAGCCGCAACCTAGCGTACGGCTACACCTTC; CDR3aa: CASSRNLAYGYTF
d_gene: -; j_gene: TRBJ2-7; abundance: -; v_gene: TRBV7-2; CDR3nt: TGTGCCAGCAGCTTAGCCCTCGGGACAACCTACGAGCAGTACTTC; CDR3aa: CASSLALGTTYEQYF
d_gene: TRBD1; j_gene: TRBJ1-2; abundance: -; v_gene: TRBV30; CDR3nt: TGTGCCTGGAGTCTCGCTTACAGGGGTTCCTTCTATGGCTACACCTTC; CDR3aa: CAWSLAYRGSFYGYTF
d_gene: TRBD2; j_gene: TRBJ2-7; abundance: -; v_gene: TRBV11-3; CDR3nt: TGTGCCAGCAGCTCCGGGGGGTCCCGGGGTTCCCACGAGCAGTACTTC; CDR3aa: CASSSGGSRGSHEQYF
d_gene: TRBD2; j_gene: TRBJ2-1; abundance: -; v_gene: TRBV13; CDR3nt: TGTGCCAGCAGCACCCGGACTAGCCCATCCCCCCACAATGAGCAGTTCTTC; CDR3aa: CASSTRTSPSPHNEQFF
d_gene: -; j_gene: TRBJ2-7; abundance: -; v_gene: TRBV9; CDR3nt: TGTGCCAGCAGCGCGCCGGGACTGCTCTCCTACGAGCAGTACTTC; CDR3aa: CASSAPGLLSYEQYF
d_gene: TRBD1; j_gene: TRBJ1-5; abundance: -; v_gene: TRBV5-5; CDR3nt: TGTGCCAGCAGCCGCGGGACAGGGAGTCAGCCCCAGCATTTT; CDR3aa: CASSRGTGSQPQHF
d_gene: TRBD1; j_gene: TRBJ2-4; abundance: -; v_gene: TRBV6-1; CDR3nt: TGTGCCAGCAGTGAACTGGGGGACAGGGGGGCCAAAAACATTCAGTACTTC; CDR3aa: CASSELGDRGAKNIQYF
d_gene: TRBD1; j_gene: TRBJ1-1; abundance: -; v_gene: TRBV18; CDR3nt: TGTGCCAGCTCACTCGGACAGGGGAACACTGAAGCTTTCTTT; CDR3aa: CASSLGQGNTEAFF
d_gene: TRBD2; j_gene: TRBJ2-7; abundance: -; v_gene: TRBV30; CDR3nt: TGTGCCTGGGCCCGTGCTTGGGCTAGCGGAGCCTACGAGCAGTACTTC; CDR3aa: CAWARAWASGAYEQYF
d_gene: -; j_gene: TRBJ2-7; abundance: -; v_gene: TRBV14; CDR3nt: TGTGCCAGCAGCCTCGCTCCGACAGTTTACTACGAGCAGTACTTC; CDR3aa: CASSLAPTVYYEQYF
d_gene: TRBD1; j_gene: TRBJ1-3; abundance: -; v_gene: TRBV5-6; CDR3nt: TGTGCCAGCAGCTCGGGACAGGGGCCAAACACCATATATTTT; CDR3aa: CASSSGQGPNTIYF
d_gene: -; j_gene: TRBJ2-1; abundance: few; v_gene: TRBV5-1; CDR3nt: TGCGCCAGCAGCTTGGAGGTGAGGATAGTTAATAGCAATGAGCAGTTCTTC; CDR3aa: CASSLEVRIVNSNEQFF
d_gene: -; j_gene: TRBJ1-2; abundance: -; v_gene: TRBV19; CDR3nt: TGTGCCAGTGATAGCGATACGGCCAGGGGCCGGCATGGCTACACCTTC; CDR3aa: CASDSDTARGRHGYTF